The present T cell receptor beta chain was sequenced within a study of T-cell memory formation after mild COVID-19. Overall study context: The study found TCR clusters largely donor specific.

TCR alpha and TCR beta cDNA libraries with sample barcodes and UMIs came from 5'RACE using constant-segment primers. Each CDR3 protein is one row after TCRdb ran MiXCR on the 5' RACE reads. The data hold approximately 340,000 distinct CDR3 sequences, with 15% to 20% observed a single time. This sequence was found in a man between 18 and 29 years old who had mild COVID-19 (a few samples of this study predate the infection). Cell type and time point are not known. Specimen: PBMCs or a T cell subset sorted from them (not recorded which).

The CDR3 here is CASSSSGQGGDTQYF. The CDR3 DNA reads TGTGCCAGCAGTTCCTCGGGACAGGGTGGAGATACGCAGTATTTT. The rearrangement joins TRBV12-3 or TRBV12-4 to TRBJ2-3, with TRBD1 identical over 9 bases. The V and J ends lost 4 bases and 5 bases, in that order; junction bases with no gene match: 7. The CDR3 has 15 amino acids.